This T cell receptor beta chain derives from a study of OX40 agonist ivuxolimab in advanced cancers. The overall study: Patients were given ivuxolimab, an antibody that agonizes OX40 (CD134). Whole-study findings and limits: Part of the nonresponder group also had normalized T-cell clonal expansion that was low. More expanded clones were found, on average, in CD8+ than in CD4+ T cells.

On this clone: Its antigen is not known.

With autoimmune disease history or systemic immunosuppression, patients were excluded. This CDR3 contains 11 residues. CDR1 is SGHRS and CDR2 is YFSETQ in the germline V gene. Deletions cut 2 bases from V and 4 bases from J, with 1 base between. Measured with immunoSEQ multiplex PCR; TCRdb has only the in-frame clones, and not every one. The sample shows some 110,000 clones, around 93% of them seen only once. The starting material was CD4+ or CD8+ T cells sorted from blood, obtained in a trial of the OX40 agonist ivuxolimab. The clonotype originates from an adult with an advanced solid tumor such as melanoma, head and neck, liver or kidney cancer. The chain is built from TRBV5-1 and TRBJ2-1; D is ambiguous. The CDR3 region has the DNA TGCGCCAGCAGCTTTTACAATGAGCAGTTCTTC. Translating it yields CASSFYNEQFF.